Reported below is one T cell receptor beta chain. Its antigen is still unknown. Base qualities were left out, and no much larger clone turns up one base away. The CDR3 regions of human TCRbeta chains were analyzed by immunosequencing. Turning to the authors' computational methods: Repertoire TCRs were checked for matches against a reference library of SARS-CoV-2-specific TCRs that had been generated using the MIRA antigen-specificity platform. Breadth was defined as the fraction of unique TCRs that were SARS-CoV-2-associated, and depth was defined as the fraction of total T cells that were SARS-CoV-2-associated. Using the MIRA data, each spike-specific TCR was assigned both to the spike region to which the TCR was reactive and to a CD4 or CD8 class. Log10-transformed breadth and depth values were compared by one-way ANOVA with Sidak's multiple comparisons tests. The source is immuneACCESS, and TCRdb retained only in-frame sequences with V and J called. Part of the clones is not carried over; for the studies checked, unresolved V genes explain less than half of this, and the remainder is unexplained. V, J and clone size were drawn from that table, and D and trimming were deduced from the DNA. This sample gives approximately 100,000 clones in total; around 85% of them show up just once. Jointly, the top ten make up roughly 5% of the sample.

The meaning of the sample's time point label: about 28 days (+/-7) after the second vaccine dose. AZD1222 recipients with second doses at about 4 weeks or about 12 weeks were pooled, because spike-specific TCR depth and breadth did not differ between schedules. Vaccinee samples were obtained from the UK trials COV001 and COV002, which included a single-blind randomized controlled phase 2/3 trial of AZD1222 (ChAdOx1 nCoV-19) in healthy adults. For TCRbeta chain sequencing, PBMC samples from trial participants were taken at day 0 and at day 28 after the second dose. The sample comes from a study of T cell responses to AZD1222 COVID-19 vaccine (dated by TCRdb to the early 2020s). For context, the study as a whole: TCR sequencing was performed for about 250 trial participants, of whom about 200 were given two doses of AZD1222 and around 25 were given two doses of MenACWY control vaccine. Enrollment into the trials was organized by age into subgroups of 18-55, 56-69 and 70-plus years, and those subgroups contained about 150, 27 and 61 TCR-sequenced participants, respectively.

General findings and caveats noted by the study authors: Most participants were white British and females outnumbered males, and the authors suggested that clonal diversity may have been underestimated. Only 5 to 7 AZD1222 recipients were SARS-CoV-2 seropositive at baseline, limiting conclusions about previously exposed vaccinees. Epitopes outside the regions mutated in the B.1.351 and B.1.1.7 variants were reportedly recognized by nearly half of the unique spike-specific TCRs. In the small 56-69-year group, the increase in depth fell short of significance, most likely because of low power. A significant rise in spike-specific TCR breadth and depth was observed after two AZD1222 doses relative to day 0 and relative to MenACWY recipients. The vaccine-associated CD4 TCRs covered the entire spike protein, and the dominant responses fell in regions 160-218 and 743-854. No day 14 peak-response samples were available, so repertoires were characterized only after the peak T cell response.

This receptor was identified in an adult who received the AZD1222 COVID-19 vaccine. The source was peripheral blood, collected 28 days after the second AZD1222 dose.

The DNA sequence is as follows: TGTGCCAGCAGCTCATTTTCAATGGATACGCAGTATTTT. The translation is CASSSFSMDTQYF. The sequence joins TRBV7-3 to TRBJ2-3; the D gene is not confidently resolved. The CDR3 has 13 amino acids, counting the end cysteine and phenylalanine. Only the CDR3 part of the read is kept: 39 bases, read in frame from the first base. From the germline V gene, CDR1 is SGHTA and CDR2 is FQGTGA. V and J lose 4 bases and 6 bases, and a span of 11 bases separates them.